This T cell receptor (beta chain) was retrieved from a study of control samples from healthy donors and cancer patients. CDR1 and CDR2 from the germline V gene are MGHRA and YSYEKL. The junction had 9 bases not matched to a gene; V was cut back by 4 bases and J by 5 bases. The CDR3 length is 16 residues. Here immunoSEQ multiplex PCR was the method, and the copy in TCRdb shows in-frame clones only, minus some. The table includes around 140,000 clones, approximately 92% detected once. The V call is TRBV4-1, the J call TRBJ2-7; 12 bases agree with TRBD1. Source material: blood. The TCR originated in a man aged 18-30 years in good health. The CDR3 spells CASSRTSGTGGNEQYF. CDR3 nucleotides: TGCGCCAGCAGCCGAACCTCCGGGACAGGGGGCAACGAGCAGTACTTC.